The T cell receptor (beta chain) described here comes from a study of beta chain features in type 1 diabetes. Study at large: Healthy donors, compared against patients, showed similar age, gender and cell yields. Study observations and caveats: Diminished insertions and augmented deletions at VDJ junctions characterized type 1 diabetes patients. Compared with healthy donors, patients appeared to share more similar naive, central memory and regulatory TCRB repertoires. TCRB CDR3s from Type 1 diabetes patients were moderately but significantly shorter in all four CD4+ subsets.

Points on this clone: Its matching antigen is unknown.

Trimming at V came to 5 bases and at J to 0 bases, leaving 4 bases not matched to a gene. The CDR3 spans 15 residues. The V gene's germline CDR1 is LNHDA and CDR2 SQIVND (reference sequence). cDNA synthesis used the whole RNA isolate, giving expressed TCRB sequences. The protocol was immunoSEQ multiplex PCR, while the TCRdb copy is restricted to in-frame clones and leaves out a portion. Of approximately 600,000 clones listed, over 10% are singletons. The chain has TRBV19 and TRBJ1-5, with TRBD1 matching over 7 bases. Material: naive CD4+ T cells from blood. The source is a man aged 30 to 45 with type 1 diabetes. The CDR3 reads CASSRDSNSNQPQHF. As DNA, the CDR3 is TGTGCCAGTAGTCGGGACAGCAATAGCAATCAGCCCCAGCATTTT.